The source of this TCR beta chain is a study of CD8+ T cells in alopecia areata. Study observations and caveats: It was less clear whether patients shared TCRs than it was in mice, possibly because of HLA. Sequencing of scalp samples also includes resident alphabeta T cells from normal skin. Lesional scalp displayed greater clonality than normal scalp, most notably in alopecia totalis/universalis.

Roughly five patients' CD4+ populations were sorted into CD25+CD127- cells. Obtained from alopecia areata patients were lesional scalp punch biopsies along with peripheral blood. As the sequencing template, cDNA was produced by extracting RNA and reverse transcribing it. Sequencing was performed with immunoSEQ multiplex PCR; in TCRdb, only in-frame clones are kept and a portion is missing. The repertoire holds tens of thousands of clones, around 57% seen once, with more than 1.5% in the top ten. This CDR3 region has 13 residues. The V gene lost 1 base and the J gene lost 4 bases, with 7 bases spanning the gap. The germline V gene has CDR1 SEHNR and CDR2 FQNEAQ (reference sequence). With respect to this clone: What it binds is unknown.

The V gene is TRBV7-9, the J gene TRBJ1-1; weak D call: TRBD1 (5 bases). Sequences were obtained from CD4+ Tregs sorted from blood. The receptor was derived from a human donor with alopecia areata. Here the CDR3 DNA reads TGTGCCAGCAGCTTAGGTGGGGGCACTGAAGCTTTCTTT. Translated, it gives CASSLGGGTEAFF.